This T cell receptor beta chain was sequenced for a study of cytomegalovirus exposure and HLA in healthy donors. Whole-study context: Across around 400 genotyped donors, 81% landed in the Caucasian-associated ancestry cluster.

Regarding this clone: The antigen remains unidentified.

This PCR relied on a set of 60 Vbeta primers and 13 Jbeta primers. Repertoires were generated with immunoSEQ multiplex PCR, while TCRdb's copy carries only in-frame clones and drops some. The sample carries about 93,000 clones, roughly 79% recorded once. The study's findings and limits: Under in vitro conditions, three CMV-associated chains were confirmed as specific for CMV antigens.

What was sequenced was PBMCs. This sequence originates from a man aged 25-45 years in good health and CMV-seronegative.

The CDR3 nucleotides read TGTGCCAGCAGCTTGGAACTAGCATCTGAGCAGTTCTTC. Translated, it gives CASSLELASEQFF. This chain uses TRBV5-4 with TRBJ2-1; weak D call: TRBD2 (6 bases). V gave up 0 bases and J gave up 9 bases, with 10 bases separating them. CDR3 length: 13 residues. The V gene's germline CDR1 is SGHNT and CDR2 YYREEE (reference sequence).